The 5 T cell receptor beta chains below all came from one sample that was sequenced in a study of cytomegalovirus exposure and HLA in healthy donors. With 60 Vbeta and 13 Jbeta primers, the PCR was carried out. Produced via immunoSEQ multiplex PCR; TCRdb's table is partial and in-frame only. This table holds about 160,000 clones, 70% to 80% found once. Sequencing was carried out using PBMCs. The receptor source for this set is a man younger than 30 in good health and CMV-seropositive.

The chain has TRBV6-1 and TRBJ1-6; D is perhaps TRBD1 (6 bases). V lost 6 bases and J 3 bases, leaving 9 bases between the germline ends. The CDR3 is made up of 14 amino acids. Per the germline V gene, CDR1 is MNHNS and CDR2 is SASEGT. The CDR3 DNA is TGTGCCAGCAGGATGGACAGCTATAATTCACCCCTCCACTTT. Translated, it gives CASRMDSYNSPLHF.

The genes are TRBV5-8 and TRBJ1-1, with 9 bases matching TRBD1. Germline V gene data show CDR1 as SGHTS and CDR2 as YDEGEE. The J segment lost 2 bases and the V segment lost 3 bases, leaving 2 bases of the junction unmatched. This CDR3 contains 14 residues. The DNA for the CDR3 is TGTGCCAGCAGCTCGGGACAGGGAAACACTGAAGCTTTCTTT. It translates to CASSSGQGNTEAFF.

This clone was detected once. The rearrangement uses TRBV6-1 and TRBJ2-7; maybe TRBD1 (5 bases). CDR1 and CDR2 (germline): MNHNS, SASEGT. This CDR3 is 14 amino acids long. V was cut by 0 bases and J by 3 bases, with 9 bases left in between. The CDR3 DNA follows: TGTGCCAGCAGTGAAGCAGGGGTCCTCTACGAGCAGTACTTC. Translating gives CASSEAGVLYEQYF.

This chain connects TRBV15 to TRBJ1-2; D gene uncertain. CDR1 is LNHNV, CDR2 YYDKDF, per germline (reference sequence). Trimming pared 0 bases from V and 3 bases from J, leaving 2 bases between. The CDR3 covers 12 residues. The CDR3 nucleotides read TGTGCCACCAGCAGAGACTACTATGGCTACACCTTC. This gives the protein CATSRDYYGYTF.

The rearrangement joins TRBV11-2 to TRBJ1-3, with D unclear. This CDR3 spans 15 amino acids. Germline V CDR1 and CDR2: SGHAT, FQNNGV. Trimming stripped 1 base from V and 0 bases from J, with 7 bases between. Here the CDR3 DNA reads TGTGCCAGCAGCTTAGTCGGGAGCTCTGGAAACACCATATATTTT. Protein sequence: CASSLVGSSGNTIYF.